Listed below are T cell receptor beta chains from one sample, sequenced in a study of cytomegalovirus exposure and HLA in healthy donors. Sequenced by immunoSEQ multiplex PCR; TCRdb stores in-frame clones only, minus some. Among 100,000 to 150,000 clones, 95% to 96% were seen once, and the ten largest hold approximately 1.5%. The sequenced sample consisted of PBMCs. The source is a man aged 18 to 29 in good health and CMV-seronegative. Both conserved end residues are part of each CDR3. A D gene is named only where the DNA matches it firmly. Clone size is shown for a subset of rows, as once, few, many or a class of expanded clone.

clone_size: .; d_call: TRBD1; v_call: TRBV2; j_call: TRBJ2-1; cdr3_aa: CASRGIEGQGSYNEQFF; cdr3_nt: TGTGCCAGCAGAGGCATTGAGGGACAGGGAAGCTACAATGAGCAGTTCTTC
clone_size: .; d_call: .; v_call: TRBV19; j_call: TRBJ1-1; cdr3_aa: CASTWGGHTEAFF; cdr3_nt: TGTGCCAGTACCTGGGGGGGTCACACTGAAGCTTTCTTT
clone_size: .; d_call: .; v_call: TRBV23-1; j_call: TRBJ1-4; cdr3_aa: CASSQGRREKLFF; cdr3_nt: TGCGCCAGCAGTCAGGGCAGGCGTGAAAAACTGTTTTTT
clone_size: few; d_call: .; v_call: TRBV4-2; j_call: TRBJ2-6; cdr3_aa: CASSQDAGSGANVLTF; cdr3_nt: TGTGCCAGCAGCCAAGATGCGGGCTCTGGGGCCAACGTCCTGACTTTC
clone_size: .; d_call: TRBD1; v_call: TRBV7-9; j_call: TRBJ1-1; cdr3_aa: CASSARQGWSTEAFF; cdr3_nt: TGTGCCAGCAGCGCTCGACAGGGGTGGTCCACTGAAGCTTTCTTT
clone_size: .; d_call: TRBD2; v_call: TRBV28; j_call: TRBJ2-5; cdr3_aa: CASSLAGASGEEETQYF; cdr3_nt: TGTGCCAGCAGCCTGGCTGGGGCTAGCGGGGAGGAAGAGACCCAGTACTTC
clone_size: .; d_call: .; v_call: TRBV9; j_call: TRBJ2-5; cdr3_aa: CASSPRDFQETQYF; cdr3_nt: TGTGCCAGCAGCCCCCGGGACTTCCAAGAGACCCAGTACTTC
clone_size: .; d_call: .; v_call: TRBV29-1; j_call: TRBJ1-5; cdr3_aa: CSVELTGESNQPQHF; cdr3_nt: TGCAGCGTTGAGCTGACAGGAGAAAGCAATCAGCCCCAGCATTTT
clone_size: .; d_call: .; v_call: TRBV4-3; j_call: TRBJ1-5; cdr3_aa: CASSQAGNQPQHF; cdr3_nt: TGCGCCAGCAGCCAAGCTGGCAATCAGCCCCAGCATTTT
clone_size: few; d_call: .; v_call: TRBV7-3; j_call: TRBJ2-1; cdr3_aa: CASSLNSGDSEQFF; cdr3_nt: TGTGCCAGCAGCTTAAATTCGGGGGATAGTGAGCAGTTCTTC
clone_size: .; d_call: TRBD1; v_call: TRBV19; j_call: TRBJ1-5; cdr3_aa: CAVRQGKQPQHF; cdr3_nt: TGTGCCGTCCGACAGGGGAAACAGCCCCAGCATTTT
clone_size: .; d_call: .; v_call: TRBV7-8; j_call: TRBJ2-7; cdr3_aa: CASSLVSGKGYEQYF; cdr3_nt: TGTGCCAGCAGCTTAGTGTCGGGAAAGGGCTACGAGCAGTACTTC
clone_size: .; d_call: TRBD2; v_call: TRBV28; j_call: TRBJ2-5; cdr3_aa: CASSRGLAGGQETQYF; cdr3_nt: TGTGCCAGCAGCAGAGGACTAGCGGGAGGGCAAGAGACCCAGTACTTC
clone_size: .; d_call: TRBD1; v_call: TRBV27; j_call: TRBJ1-4; cdr3_aa: CASGTATNEKLFF; cdr3_nt: TGTGCCAGCGGGACAGCAACTAATGAAAAACTGTTTTTT
clone_size: .; d_call: TRBD1; v_call: TRBV7-2; j_call: TRBJ2-7; cdr3_aa: CASIERTGISYEQYF; cdr3_nt: TGTGCCAGCATCGAGAGGACAGGGATTTCCTACGAGCAGTACTTC
clone_size: .; d_call: TRBD1; v_call: TRBV7-9; j_call: TRBJ2-5; cdr3_aa: CASSFGTGEETQYF; cdr3_nt: TGTGCCAGCAGCTTCGGGACAGGGGAGGAGACCCAGTACTTC
clone_size: .; d_call: TRBD1; v_call: TRBV5-6; j_call: TRBJ2-1; cdr3_aa: CASSLVLDRVNEQFF; cdr3_nt: TGTGCCAGCAGCTTGGTTCTGGACAGGGTAAATGAGCAGTTCTTC
clone_size: .; d_call: .; v_call: TRBV29-1; j_call: TRBJ2-7; cdr3_aa: CSVGGLPPSEGGYEQYF; cdr3_nt: TGCAGCGTTGGAGGGTTGCCGCCTTCAGAGGGTGGCTACGAGCAGTACTTC
clone_size: .; d_call: TRBD2; v_call: TRBV28; j_call: TRBJ2-3; cdr3_aa: CASSPERLAGLTDTQYF; cdr3_nt: TGTGCCAGCAGTCCAGAAAGACTAGCGGGACTCACAGATACGCAGTATTTT
clone_size: .; d_call: .; v_call: TRBV27; j_call: TRBJ2-7; cdr3_aa: CASSATLSVPTYEQYF; cdr3_nt: TGTGCCAGCAGTGCCACCCTTAGCGTCCCAACCTACGAGCAGTACTTC
clone_size: .; d_call: .; v_call: TRBV6-5; j_call: TRBJ1-3; cdr3_aa: CASRGQNSGNTIYF; cdr3_nt: TGTGCCAGCAGAGGACAGAACTCTGGAAACACCATATATTTT
clone_size: .; d_call: .; v_call: TRBV6-6; j_call: TRBJ2-1; cdr3_aa: CASSHRDFSYNEQFF; cdr3_nt: TGTGCCAGCAGCCACCGGGACTTCTCCTACAATGAGCAGTTCTTC
clone_size: once; d_call: .; v_call: TRBV4-3; j_call: TRBJ2-1; cdr3_aa: CASSQEWPPSSYNEQFF; cdr3_nt: TGCGCCAGCAGCCAAGAATGGCCCCCCAGCTCCTACAATGAGCAGTTCTTC
clone_size: .; d_call: TRBD2; v_call: TRBV13; j_call: TRBJ2-5; cdr3_aa: CASSFGTSGQETQYF; cdr3_nt: TGTGCCAGCAGCTTCGGGACTAGCGGACAAGAGACCCAGTACTTC
clone_size: .; d_call: TRBD2; v_call: TRBV4-1; j_call: TRBJ2-1; cdr3_aa: CASSPGTSIVNEQFF; cdr3_nt: TGCGCCAGCAGCCCCGGGACTAGCATTGTCAATGAGCAGTTCTTC
clone_size: .; d_call: TRBD2; v_call: TRBV5-6; j_call: TRBJ2-1; cdr3_aa: CASEQTSGSEQFF; cdr3_nt: TGTGCCAGCGAACAAACTAGCGGGAGTGAGCAGTTCTTC
clone_size: .; d_call: .; v_call: TRBV11-2; j_call: TRBJ2-1; cdr3_aa: CASSLTPGDNEQFF; cdr3_nt: TGTGCCAGCAGCTTAACTCCGGGGGACAATGAGCAGTTCTTC
clone_size: .; d_call: .; v_call: TRBV7-9; j_call: TRBJ1-2; cdr3_aa: CASTLTGSNYGYTF; cdr3_nt: TGTGCCAGCACCCTGACAGGATCTAACTATGGCTACACCTTC
clone_size: .; d_call: .; v_call: TRBV10-3; j_call: TRBJ1-1; cdr3_aa: CAISGESTEAFF; cdr3_nt: TGTGCCATCAGTGGAGAGAGCACTGAAGCTTTCTTT
clone_size: .; d_call: TRBD1; v_call: TRBV4-2; j_call: TRBJ1-3; cdr3_aa: CASSQEGHTGGGGNTIYF; cdr3_nt: TGTGCCAGCAGCCAAGAGGGGCACACAGGGGGCGGAGGAAACACCATATATTTT
clone_size: .; d_call: .; v_call: TRBV29-1; j_call: TRBJ2-1; cdr3_aa: CSAMNPDSYNEQFF; cdr3_nt: TGCAGCGCAATGAACCCAGACTCCTACAATGAGCAGTTCTTC
clone_size: .; d_call: .; v_call: TRBV5-4; j_call: TRBJ1-1; cdr3_aa: CASSLDKNTEAFF; cdr3_nt: TGTGCCAGCAGCTTGGACAAGAACACTGAAGCTTTCTTT
clone_size: .; d_call: .; v_call: TRBV21-1; j_call: TRBJ2-7; cdr3_aa: CASTRTSGRRSYEQYF; cdr3_nt: TGTGCCAGCACCCGGACTAGCGGGAGGCGCTCCTACGAGCAGTACTTC
clone_size: .; d_call: .; v_call: TRBV9; j_call: TRBJ2-1; cdr3_aa: CASSVVAGSYNEQFF; cdr3_nt: TGTGCCAGCAGCGTAGTGGCGGGGTCCTACAATGAGCAGTTCTTC
clone_size: .; d_call: .; v_call: TRBV19; j_call: TRBJ1-5; cdr3_aa: CASSIGFFQDQPQHF; cdr3_nt: TGTGCCAGTAGTATAGGTTTTTTTCAGGATCAGCCCCAGCATTTT
clone_size: .; d_call: TRBD1; v_call: TRBV25-1; j_call: TRBJ2-5; cdr3_aa: CASSEWGQGKETQYF; cdr3_nt: TGTGCCAGCAGTGAATGGGGACAGGGGAAAGAGACCCAGTACTTC
clone_size: .; d_call: .; v_call: TRBV5-4; j_call: TRBJ1-2; cdr3_aa: CASSLGPGLLDGYTF; cdr3_nt: TGTGCCAGCAGCTTGGGCCCTGGACTATTAGATGGCTACACCTTC
clone_size: .; d_call: .; v_call: TRBV28; j_call: TRBJ2-7; cdr3_aa: CASSFGEERVYEQYF; cdr3_nt: TGTGCCAGCAGTTTCGGGGAAGAACGCGTTTACGAGCAGTACTTC
clone_size: once; d_call: .; v_call: TRBV4-1; j_call: TRBJ2-7; cdr3_aa: CASSQVMTPAYEQYF; cdr3_nt: TGCGCCAGCAGCCAAGTAATGACACCCGCCTACGAGCAGTACTTC
clone_size: .; d_call: .; v_call: TRBV29-1; j_call: TRBJ2-3; cdr3_aa: CSARVGTDTQYF; cdr3_nt: TGCAGCGCTCGGGTCGGGACAGATACGCAGTATTTT
clone_size: .; d_call: .; v_call: TRBV9; j_call: TRBJ2-1; cdr3_aa: CASSGPGSGIPANEQFF; cdr3_nt: TGTGCCAGCAGTGGCCCCGGCTCGGGGATACCAGCTAATGAGCAGTTCTTC
clone_size: .; d_call: TRBD2; v_call: TRBV7-9; j_call: TRBJ2-1; cdr3_aa: CASTSVSGSGNEQFF; cdr3_nt: TGTGCCAGCACCTCCGTTAGCGGGTCAGGGAATGAGCAGTTCTTC
clone_size: .; d_call: .; v_call: TRBV29-1; j_call: TRBJ1-1; cdr3_aa: CSVLAGAIMNTEAFF; cdr3_nt: TGCAGCGTTTTGGCAGGCGCTATCATGAACACTGAAGCTTTCTTT